This T cell receptor beta chain was retrieved from a study of blood T cell repertoires in COVID-19. Overall study context: Material from acute and convalescent COVID-19 was sourced from the United States, Italy and Spain. Nucleic acid was either cDNA or gDNA, and it came from T cells, B-cell-depleted T cells, or PBMCs.

In the original analysis: Nucleated cell counts were estimated from reference gene primer amplification. Data came from immunoSEQ multiplex PCR; TCRdb stores just in-frame clones and leaves some out. The D gene and trimming were derived from the DNA, and the V and J assignments and clone size from that table. The sample lists roughly 250,000 clones; about 86% were seen once. The ends were cut back, 0 bases at V and 5 bases at J, with 7 bases in the middle. Germline CDR1 reads KGHSH; CDR2 reads LQKENI. This CDR3 contains 13 residues. Material: peripheral blood. The source of this sequence is a woman aged 80 or over with acute or convalescent COVID-19. The genes are TRBV18 and TRBJ2-5; D is uncertain. DNA for the CDR3: TGTGCCAGCTCACCACCCCCCGGGGAGACCCAGTACTTC. As protein: CASSPPPGETQYF.